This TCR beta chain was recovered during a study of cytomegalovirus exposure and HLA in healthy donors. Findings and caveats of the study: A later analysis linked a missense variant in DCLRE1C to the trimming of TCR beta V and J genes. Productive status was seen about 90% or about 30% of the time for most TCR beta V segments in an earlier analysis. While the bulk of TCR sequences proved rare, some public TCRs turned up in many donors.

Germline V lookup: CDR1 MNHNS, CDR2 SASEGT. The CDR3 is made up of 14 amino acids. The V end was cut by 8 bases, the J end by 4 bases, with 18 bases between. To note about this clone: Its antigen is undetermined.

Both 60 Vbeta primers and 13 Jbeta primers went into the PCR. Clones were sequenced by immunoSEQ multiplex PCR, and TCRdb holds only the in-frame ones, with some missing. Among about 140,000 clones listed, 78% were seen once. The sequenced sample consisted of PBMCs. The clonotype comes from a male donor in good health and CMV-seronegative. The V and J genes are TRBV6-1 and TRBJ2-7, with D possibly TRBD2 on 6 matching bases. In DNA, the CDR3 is TGTGCCAGCCCCTCCGGGCCAGGGAGGTACGAGCAGTACTTC. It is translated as CASPSGPGRYEQYF.